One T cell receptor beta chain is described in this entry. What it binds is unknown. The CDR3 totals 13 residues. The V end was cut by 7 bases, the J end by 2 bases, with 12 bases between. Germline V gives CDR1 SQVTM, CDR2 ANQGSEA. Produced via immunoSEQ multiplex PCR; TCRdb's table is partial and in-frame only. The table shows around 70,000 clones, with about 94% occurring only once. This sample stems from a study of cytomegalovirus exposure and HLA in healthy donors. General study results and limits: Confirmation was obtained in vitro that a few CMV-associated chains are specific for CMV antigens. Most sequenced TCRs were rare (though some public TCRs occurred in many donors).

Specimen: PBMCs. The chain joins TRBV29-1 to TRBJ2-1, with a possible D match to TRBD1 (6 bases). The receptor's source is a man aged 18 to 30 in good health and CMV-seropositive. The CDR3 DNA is TGCAGCGGTACAGGGATACCCTACAATGAGCAGTTCTTC. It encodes CSGTGIPYNEQFF.